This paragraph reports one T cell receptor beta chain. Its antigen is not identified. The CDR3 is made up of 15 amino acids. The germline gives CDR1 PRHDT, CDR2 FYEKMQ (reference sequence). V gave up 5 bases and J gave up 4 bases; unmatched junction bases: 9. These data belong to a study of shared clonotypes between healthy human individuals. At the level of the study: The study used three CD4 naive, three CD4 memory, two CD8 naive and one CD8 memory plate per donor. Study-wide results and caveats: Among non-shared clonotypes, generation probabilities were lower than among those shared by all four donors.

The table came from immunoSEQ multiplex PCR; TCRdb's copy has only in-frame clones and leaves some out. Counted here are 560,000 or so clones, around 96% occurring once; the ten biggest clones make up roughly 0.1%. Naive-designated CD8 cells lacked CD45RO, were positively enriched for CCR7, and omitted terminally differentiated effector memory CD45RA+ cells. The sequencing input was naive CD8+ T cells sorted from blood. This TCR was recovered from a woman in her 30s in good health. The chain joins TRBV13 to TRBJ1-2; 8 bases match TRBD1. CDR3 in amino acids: CASSPGQVMVYGYTF. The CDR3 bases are TGTGCCAGCAGCCCGGGACAGGTGATGGTCTATGGCTACACCTTC.